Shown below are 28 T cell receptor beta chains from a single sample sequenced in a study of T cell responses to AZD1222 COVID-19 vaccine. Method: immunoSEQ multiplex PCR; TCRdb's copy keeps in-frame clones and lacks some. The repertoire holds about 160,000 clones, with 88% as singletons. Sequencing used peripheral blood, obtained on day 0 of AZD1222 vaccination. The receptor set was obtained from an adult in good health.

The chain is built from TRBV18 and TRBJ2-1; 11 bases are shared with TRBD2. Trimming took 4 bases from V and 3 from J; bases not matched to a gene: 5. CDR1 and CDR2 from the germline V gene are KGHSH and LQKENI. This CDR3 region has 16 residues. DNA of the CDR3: TGTGCCAGCTCACTCAAGACTAGCGGGATCTACAATGAGCAGTTCTTC. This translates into CASSLKTSGIYNEQFF.

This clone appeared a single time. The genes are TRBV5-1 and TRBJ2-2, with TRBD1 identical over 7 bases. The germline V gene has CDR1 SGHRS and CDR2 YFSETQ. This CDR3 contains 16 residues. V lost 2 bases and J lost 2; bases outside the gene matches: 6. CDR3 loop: CASSFETGTNTGELFF. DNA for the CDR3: TGCGCCAGCAGCTTTGAGACAGGGACCAACACCGGGGAGCTGTTTTTT.

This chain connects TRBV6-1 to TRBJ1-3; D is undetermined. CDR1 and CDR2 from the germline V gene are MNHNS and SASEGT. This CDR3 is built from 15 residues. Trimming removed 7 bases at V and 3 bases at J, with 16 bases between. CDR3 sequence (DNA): TGTGCCAGCAACCTGGCGCCACACATTGGAAACACCATATATTTT. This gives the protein CASNLAPHIGNTIYF.

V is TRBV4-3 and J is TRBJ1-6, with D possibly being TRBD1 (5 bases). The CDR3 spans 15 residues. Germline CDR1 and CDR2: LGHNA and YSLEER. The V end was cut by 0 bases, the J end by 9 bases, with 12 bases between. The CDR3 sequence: CASSQDWGGSSPLHF. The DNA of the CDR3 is TGCGCCAGCAGCCAAGATTGGGGGGGTAGTTCACCCCTCCACTTT.

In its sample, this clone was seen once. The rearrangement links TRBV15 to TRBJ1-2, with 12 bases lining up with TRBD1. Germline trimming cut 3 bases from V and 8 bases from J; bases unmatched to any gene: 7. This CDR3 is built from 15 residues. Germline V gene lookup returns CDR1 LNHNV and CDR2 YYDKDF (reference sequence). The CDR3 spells CATSSPGQGALGYTF. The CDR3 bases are TGTGCCACCAGCAGCCCGGGACAGGGGGCTCTGGGCTACACCTTC. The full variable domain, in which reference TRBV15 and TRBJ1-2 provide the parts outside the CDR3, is DAMVIQNPRYQVTQFGKPVTLSCSQTLNHNVMYWYQQKSSQAPKLLFHYYDKDFNNEADTPDNFQSRRPNTSFCFLDIRSPGLGDTAMYLCATSSPGQGALGYTFGSGTRLTVV.

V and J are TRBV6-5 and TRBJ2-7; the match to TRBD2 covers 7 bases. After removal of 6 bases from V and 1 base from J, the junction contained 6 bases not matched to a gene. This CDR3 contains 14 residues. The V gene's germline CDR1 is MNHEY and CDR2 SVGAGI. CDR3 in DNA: TGTGCCAGCAGCCCAGCTAGCGGTTCCTACGAGCAGTACTTC. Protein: CASSPASGSYEQYF.

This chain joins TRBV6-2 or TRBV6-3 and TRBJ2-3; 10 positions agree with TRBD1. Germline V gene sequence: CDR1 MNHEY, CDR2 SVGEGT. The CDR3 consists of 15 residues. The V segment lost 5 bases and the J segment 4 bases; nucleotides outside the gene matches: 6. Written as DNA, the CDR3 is TGTGCCAGCAGTGCAGACAGGGGGCGCGCAGATACGCAGTATTTT. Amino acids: CASSADRGRADTQYF.

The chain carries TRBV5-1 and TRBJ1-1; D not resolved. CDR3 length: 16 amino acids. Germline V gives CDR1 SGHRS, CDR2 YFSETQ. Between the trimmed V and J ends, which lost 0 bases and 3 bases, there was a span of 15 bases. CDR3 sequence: CASSLALQAWDTEAFF. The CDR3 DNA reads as TGCGCCAGCAGCTTGGCCCTACAAGCCTGGGACACTGAAGCTTTCTTT.

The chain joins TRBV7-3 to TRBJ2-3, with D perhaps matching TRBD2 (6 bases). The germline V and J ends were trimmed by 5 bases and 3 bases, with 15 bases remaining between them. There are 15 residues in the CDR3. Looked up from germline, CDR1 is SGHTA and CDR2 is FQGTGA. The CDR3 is CASSPSGFGTDTQYF. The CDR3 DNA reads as TGTGCCAGCAGCCCAAGCGGGTTTGGGACAGATACGCAGTATTTT.

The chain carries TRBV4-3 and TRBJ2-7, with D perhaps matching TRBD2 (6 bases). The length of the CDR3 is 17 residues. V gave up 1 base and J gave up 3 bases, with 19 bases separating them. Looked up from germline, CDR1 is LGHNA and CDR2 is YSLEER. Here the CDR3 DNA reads TGCGCCAGCAGCCAAGGGGGAGGTCCGGACGAACGCTACGAGCAGTACTTC. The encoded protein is CASSQGGGPDERYEQYF.

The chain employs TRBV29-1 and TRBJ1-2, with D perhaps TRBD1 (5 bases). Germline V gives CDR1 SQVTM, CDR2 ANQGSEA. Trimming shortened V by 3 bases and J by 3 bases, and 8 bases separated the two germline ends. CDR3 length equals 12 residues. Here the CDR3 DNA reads TGCAGCGTTGACCAGGGAGACTATGGCTACACCTTC. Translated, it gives CSVDQGDYGYTF.

Written as DNA, the CDR3 is TGTGCCAGCAGCCCCGACAAGTACAACTATGGCTACACCTTC. Translation: CASSPDKYNYGYTF. The gene calls are TRBV27 and TRBJ1-2; D not resolved. Germline CDR1 reads MNHEY; CDR2 reads SMNVEV (reference sequence). CDR3 length: 14 amino acids. The germline V and J ends were trimmed by 6 bases and 2 bases, with 13 bases remaining between them.

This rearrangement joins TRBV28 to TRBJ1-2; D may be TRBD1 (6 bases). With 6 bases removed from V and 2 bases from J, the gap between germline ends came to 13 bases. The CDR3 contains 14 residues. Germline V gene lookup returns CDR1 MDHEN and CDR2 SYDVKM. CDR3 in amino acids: CASRAPGTNYGYTF. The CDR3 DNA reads TGTGCCAGCAGGGCCCCCGGGACAAACTATGGCTACACCTTC.

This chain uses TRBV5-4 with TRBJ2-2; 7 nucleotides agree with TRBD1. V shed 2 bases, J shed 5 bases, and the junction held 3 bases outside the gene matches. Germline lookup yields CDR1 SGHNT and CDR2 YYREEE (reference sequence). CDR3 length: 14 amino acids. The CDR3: CASSLEQGTGELFF. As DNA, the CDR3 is TGTGCCAGCAGCTTAGAACAGGGGACCGGGGAGCTGTTTTTT.

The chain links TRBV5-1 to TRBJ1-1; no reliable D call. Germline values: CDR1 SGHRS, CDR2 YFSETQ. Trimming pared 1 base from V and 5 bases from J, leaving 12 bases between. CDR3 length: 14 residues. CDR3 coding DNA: TGCGCCAGCAGCTTGATATGGTTCCCAACTGAAGCTTTCTTT. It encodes CASSLIWFPTEAFF. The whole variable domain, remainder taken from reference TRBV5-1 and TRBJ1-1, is KAGVTQTPRYLIKTRGQQVTLSCSPISGHRSVSWYQQTPGQGLQFLFEYFSETQRNKGNFPGRFSGRQFSNSRSEMNVSTLELGDSALYLCASSLIWFPTEAFFGQGTRLTVV.

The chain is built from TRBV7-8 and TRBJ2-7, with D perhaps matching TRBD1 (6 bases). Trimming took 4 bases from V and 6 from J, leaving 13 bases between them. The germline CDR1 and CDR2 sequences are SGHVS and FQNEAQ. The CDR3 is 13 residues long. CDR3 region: CASSSGHYAEQYF. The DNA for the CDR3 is TGTGCCAGCAGCTCGGGACACTACGCCGAGCAGTACTTC.

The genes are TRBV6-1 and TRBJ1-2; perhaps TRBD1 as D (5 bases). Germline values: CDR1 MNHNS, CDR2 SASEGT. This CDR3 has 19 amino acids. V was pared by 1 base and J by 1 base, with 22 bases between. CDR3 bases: TGTGCCAGCAGTGAAGGGCCCCGACGGGACCTCTCTCTTAACTATGGCTACACCTTC. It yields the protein CASSEGPRRDLSLNYGYTF.

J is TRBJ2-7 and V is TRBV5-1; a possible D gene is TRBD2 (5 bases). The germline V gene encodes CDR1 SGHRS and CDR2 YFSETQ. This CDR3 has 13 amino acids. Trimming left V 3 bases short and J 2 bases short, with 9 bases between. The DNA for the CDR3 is TGCGCCAGCAGCTGGACCGGGACCTACGAGCAGTACTTC. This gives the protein CASSWTGTYEQYF.

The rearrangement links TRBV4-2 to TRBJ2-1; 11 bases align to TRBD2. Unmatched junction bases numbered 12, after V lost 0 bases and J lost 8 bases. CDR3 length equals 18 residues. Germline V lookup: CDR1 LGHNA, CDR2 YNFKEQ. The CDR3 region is CASSQEGATSGSSHEQFF. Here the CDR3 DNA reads TGTGCCAGCAGCCAAGAGGGGGCTACTAGCGGGAGTTCCCATGAGCAGTTCTTC.

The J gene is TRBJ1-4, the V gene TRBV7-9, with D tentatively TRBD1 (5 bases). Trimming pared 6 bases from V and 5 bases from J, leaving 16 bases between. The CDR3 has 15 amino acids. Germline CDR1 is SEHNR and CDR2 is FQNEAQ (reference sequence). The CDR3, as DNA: TGTGCCAGCAGGCCCCCCGGGGCCTTCAATGAAAAACTGTTTTTT. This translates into CASRPPGAFNEKLFF.

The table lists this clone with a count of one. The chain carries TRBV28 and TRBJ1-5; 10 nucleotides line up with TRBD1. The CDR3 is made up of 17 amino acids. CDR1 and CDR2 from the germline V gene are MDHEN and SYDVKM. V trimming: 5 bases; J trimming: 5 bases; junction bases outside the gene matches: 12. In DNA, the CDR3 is TGTGCCAGCAGTCCCCGGCTCGGGACAGGGGACCATCAGCCCCAGCATTTT. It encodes CASSPRLGTGDHQPQHF.

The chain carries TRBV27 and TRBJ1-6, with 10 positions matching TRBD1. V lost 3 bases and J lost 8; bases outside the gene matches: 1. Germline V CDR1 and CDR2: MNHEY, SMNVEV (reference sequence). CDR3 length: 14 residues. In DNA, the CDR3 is TGTGCCAGCAGTTTCGGGACAGGGGATTCACCCCTCCACTTT. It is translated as CASSFGTGDSPLHF.

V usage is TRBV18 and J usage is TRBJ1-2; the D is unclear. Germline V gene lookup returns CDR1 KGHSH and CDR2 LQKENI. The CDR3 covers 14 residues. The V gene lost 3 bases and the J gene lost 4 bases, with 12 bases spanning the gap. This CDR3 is CASSPATAGYGYTF. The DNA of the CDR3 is TGTGCCAGCTCACCGGCGACGGCCGGCTATGGCTACACCTTC.

The CDR3 is CASSAPPASAIYF. In DNA, the CDR3 is TGTGCCAGCAGCGCACCCCCTGCCTCCGCCATATATTTT. The chain uses TRBV9 and TRBJ1-3, with D unresolved. The CDR3 runs 13 residues. Trimming stripped 3 bases from V and 11 bases from J, with 15 bases between. The germline CDR1 and CDR2 sequences are SGDLS and YYNGEE.

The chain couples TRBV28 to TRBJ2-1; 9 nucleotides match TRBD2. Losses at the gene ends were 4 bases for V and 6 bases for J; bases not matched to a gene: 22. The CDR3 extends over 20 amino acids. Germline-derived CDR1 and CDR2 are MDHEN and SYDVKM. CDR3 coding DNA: TGTGCCAGCAGTTCCCACTCCAGGACTAGCGCCCTCCCAACCGGCAATGAGCAGTTCTTC. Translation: CASSSHSRTSALPTGNEQFF.

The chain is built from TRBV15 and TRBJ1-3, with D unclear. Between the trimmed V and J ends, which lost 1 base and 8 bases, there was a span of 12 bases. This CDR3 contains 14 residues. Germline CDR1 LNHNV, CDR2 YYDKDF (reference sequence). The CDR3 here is CATSRARDVDTIYF. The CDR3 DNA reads TGTGCCACCAGCAGAGCGAGGGATGTAGACACCATATATTTT. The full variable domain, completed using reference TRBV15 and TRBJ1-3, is DAMVIQNPRYQVTQFGKPVTLSCSQTLNHNVMYWYQQKSSQAPKLLFHYYDKDFNNEADTPDNFQSRRPNTSFCFLDIRSPGLGDTAMYLCATSRARDVDTIYFGEGSWLTVV.

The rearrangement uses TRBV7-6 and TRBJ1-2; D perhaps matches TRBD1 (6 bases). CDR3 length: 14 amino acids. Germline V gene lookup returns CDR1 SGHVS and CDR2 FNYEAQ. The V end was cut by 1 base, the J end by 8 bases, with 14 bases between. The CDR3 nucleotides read TGTGCCAGCAGCTTAGATGGGGGGGCGCGGGGCTACACCTTC. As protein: CASSLDGGARGYTF.

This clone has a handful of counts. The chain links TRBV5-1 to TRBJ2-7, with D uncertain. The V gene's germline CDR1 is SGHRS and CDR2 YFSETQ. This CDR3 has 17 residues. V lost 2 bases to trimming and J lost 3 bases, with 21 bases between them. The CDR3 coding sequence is TGCGCCAGCAGCTTTGGATCTTCGACCGGGTCCAGCTACGAGCAGTACTTC. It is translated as CASSFGSSTGSSYEQYF.